The 18 T cell receptor beta chains reported below all come from one sample, sequenced in a study of identical twins. TCRdb fed the 5' RACE reads into MiXCR, producing one record per CDR3 protein. The sample includes 500,000 to 650,000 distinct CDR3 sequences, roughly 7.1% of them seen just once. This same sample was also part of a study on yellow fever vaccine responses in identical twins.

The sequenced sample was PBMCs. The source is a woman aged 18 to 35 in good health.

CDR3 nucleotides: TGCAGTGCTACAGGGACAGGGAAGAATTCACCCCTCCACTTT. Translating it yields CSATGTGKNSPLHF. The chain carries TRBV20-1 and TRBJ1-6, with TRBD1 matching 9 bases. The CDR3 length is 14 residues. The V and J ends lost 4 bases and 7 bases, in that order; junction bases with no gene match: 5. Germline V gene lookup returns CDR1 DFQATT and CDR2 SNEGSKA (reference sequence).

This clonotype was observed many times. The CDR3 spells CASSPLGGYNEQFF. In nucleotides, the CDR3 is TGTGCCAGCAGCCCCCTGGGGGGATACAATGAGCAGTTCTTC. The chain recombines TRBV4-2 with TRBJ2-1, with D maybe TRBD2 (6 bases). The germline V gene encodes CDR1 LGHNA and CDR2 YNFKEQ. CDR3 length equals 14 residues. V lost 4 bases to trimming and J lost 4 bases, with 11 bases between them.

This clonotype was found a few times. The chain combines TRBV11-2 with TRBJ2-2; 15 bases are a match to TRBD2. J lost 5 bases, V lost 4 bases, and 8 bases had no gene match. The CDR3 contains 18 residues. Germline CDR1 reads SGHAT; CDR2 reads FQNNGV. The CDR3 region is CASSYGLAGGAGTGELFF. Written as DNA, the CDR3 is TGTGCCAGCAGCTACGGACTAGCGGGGGGGGCAGGGACCGGGGAGCTGTTTTTT.

This clonotype was seen at least ten times. The chain uses TRBV9 and TRBJ2-3; 9 bases map to TRBD2. In germline, CDR1 is SGDLS, CDR2 YYNGEE. This CDR3 has 16 amino acids. J gave up 0 bases and V 0 bases, and 2 bases lay outside the gene matches. The CDR3, as DNA: TGTGCCAGCAGCGTAGGTAGCGGGGGTAGCACAGATACGCAGTATTTT. Amino acids: CASSVGSGGSTDTQYF.

This chain uses TRBV6-5 with TRBJ2-7; TRBD2 matches at 9 bases. This CDR3 is 15 amino acids long. The V segment lost 4 bases and the J segment 3 bases; nucleotides outside the gene matches: 7. In germline, CDR1 is MNHEY, CDR2 SVGAGI. The CDR3 coding sequence is TGTGCCAGCAGTTCACCCTCTAGCGGGGTCTACGAGCAGTACGTC. Translated, it gives CASSSPSSGVYEQYV.

The chain uses TRBV20-1 and TRBJ2-1; D not certain. The V end lost 6 bases, the J end lost 6 bases, and 12 bases lay between the germline ends. Per germline, CDR1 DFQATT and CDR2 SNEGSKA (reference sequence). The CDR3 contains 12 residues. This chain's CDR3 is CSAADVINEQFF. In nucleotides, the CDR3 is TGCAGTGCAGCCGACGTGATCAATGAGCAGTTCTTC.

The table lists this clonotype with a few counts. DNA of the CDR3: TGCGCCAGCAGCCAAGATCCCGGGACTAGCGGGAGGGGGAGAAAAGAGACCCAGTACTTC. This gives the protein CASSQDPGTSGRGRKETQYF. The rearrangement uses TRBV4-1 and TRBJ2-5; 16 nucleotides agree with TRBD2. The CDR3 sequence is 20 residues long. V lost 0 bases to trimming and J lost 3 bases; unmatched junction nucleotides: 10. Germline V lookup: CDR1 MGHRA, CDR2 YSYEKL.

This clonotype was seen a few times. The DNA for the CDR3 is TGCAGCGCAGCTGACAGGAACGCCTACGAGCAGTACTTC. It translates to CSAADRNAYEQYF. The V and J genes are TRBV29-1 and TRBJ2-7, with D tentatively TRBD1 (6 bases). In germline, CDR1 is SQVTM, CDR2 ANQGSEA. V lost 7 bases to trimming and J lost 2 bases, with 15 bases between them. The CDR3 totals 13 residues.

This clonotype has ten or more counts. This chain joins TRBV10-3 and TRBJ2-3; no clear D gene. Trimming removed 0 bases from V and 4 bases from J, with 23 bases in between. Germline CDR1 ENHRY, CDR2 SYGVKD. CDR3 size: 19 residues. The CDR3 region has the DNA TGTGCCATCAGTGAGTCCTCTTATCTTACGAGGACCGCACCAGATACGCAGTATTTT. Its protein is CAISESSYLTRTAPDTQYF.

This clonotype was detected only a few times. The chain recombines TRBV2 with TRBJ2-5; the match to TRBD2 covers 14 bases. This CDR3 region has 17 residues. V dropped 6 bases and J dropped 5; count of bases not matched to a gene: 11. Looked up from germline, CDR1 is SNHLY and CDR2 is FYNNEI. Here the CDR3 DNA reads TGTGCCAGCAGGACGGGACTAGCGGGAGCCAGTGGGGAGACCCAGTACTTC. Protein: CASRTGLAGASGETQYF.

This clonotype was seen repeatedly, ten times or more. The V and J genes are TRBV5-1 and TRBJ2-2; D gene ambiguous. CDR1 SGHRS and CDR2 YFSETQ come from the germline V gene. V lost 4 bases to trimming and J lost 0 bases, with 10 bases between them. The CDR3 is 15 amino acids. For the CDR3, the DNA is TGCGCCAGCAGCCTCAGGATAACGAACACCGGGGAGCTGTTTTTT. Its translation is CASSLRITNTGELFF. The variable domain in full, completed from reference TRBV5-1 and TRBJ2-2, reads KAGVTQTPRYLIKTRGQQVTLSCSPISGHRSVSWYQQTPGQGLQFLFEYFSETQRNKGNFPGRFSGRQFSNSRSEMNVSTLELGDSALYLCASSLRITNTGELFFGEGSRLTVL.

This sequence joins TRBV6-1 and TRBJ2-2; tentatively, D is TRBD1 (6 bases). This CDR3 is 15 amino acids long. From germline, CDR1 is MNHNS and CDR2 SASEGT. V dropped 6 bases and J dropped 4 bases, with 15 bases sitting between them. DNA of the CDR3: TGTGCCAGCAGGTGGGACACCGGACCCACCGGGGAGCTGTTTTTT. Translation gives CASRWDTGPTGELFF.

The chain couples TRBV2 to TRBJ2-2, with D unresolved. Per germline, CDR1 SNHLY and CDR2 FYNNEI. Trimming stripped 4 bases from V and 0 bases from J, with 6 bases between. The CDR3 loop spans 14 amino acids. CDR3 amino acids: CASSVLPNTGELFF. CDR3 nucleotides: TGTGCCAGCAGTGTCTTACCGAACACCGGGGAGCTGTTTTTT.

This clonotype was recorded a few times. V usage is TRBV12-3 or TRBV12-4 and J usage is TRBJ2-5, with TRBD1 identical over 8 bases. The CDR3 has 17 residues. Trimming took 2 bases from V and 0 from J; bases not matched to a gene: 8. CDR3 protein: CASSLYSGQANQETQYF. The CDR3 DNA sequence: TGTGCCAGCAGTTTATACTCGGGACAGGCGAACCAAGAGACCCAGTACTTC.

There are a few counts of this clonotype. V and J are TRBV5-6 and TRBJ1-2, with 8 bases identical to TRBD1. Germline V gene data show CDR1 as SGHDT and CDR2 as YYEEEE. Trimming took 1 base from V and 4 from J; bases not matched to a gene: 6. The CDR3 extends over 15 amino acids. The CDR3 DNA follows: TGTGCCAGCAGCTTGCGACAGGGGCCCTCCTATGGCTACACCTTC. Protein product: CASSLRQGPSYGYTF.

The sample holds a few counts of this clonotype. V is TRBV10-2 and J is TRBJ2-1; D remains unclear. CDR3 length: 12 amino acids. Per germline, CDR1 WSHSY and CDR2 SAAADI. V lost 8 bases and J 7 bases, leaving 12 bases between the germline ends. CDR3 amino acids: CASGPQTNEQFF. DNA for the CDR3: TGCGCCAGCGGACCTCAGACGAATGAGCAGTTCTTC.

V is TRBV18 and J is TRBJ1-2, with D unresolved. The length of the CDR3 is 14 residues. The V end lost 0 bases, the J end lost 6 bases, and 11 bases lay between the germline ends. Germline values: CDR1 KGHSH, CDR2 LQKENI. The CDR3 DNA sequence: TGTGCCAGCTCACCACCTGGGGATTTCGATGGCTACACCTTC. Protein: CASSPPGDFDGYTF.

This clonotype was detected a few times. This rearrangement joins TRBV9 to TRBJ2-1, with 13 nucleotides matching TRBD2. The CDR3 consists of 15 residues. The trim removed 0 bases at V and 8 bases at J, leaving 2 bases unmatched. Germline lookup yields CDR1 SGDLS and CDR2 YYNGEE. The CDR3 coding sequence is TGTGCCAGCAGCGTAGGGACTAGCGGGAGCGATGAGCAGTTCTTC. Protein sequence: CASSVGTSGSDEQFF.